This entry lists 9 T cell receptor beta chains sequenced from one sample in a study of control samples from healthy donors and cancer patients. Measured with immunoSEQ multiplex PCR; TCRdb has only the in-frame clones, and not every one. The sample holds 150,000 to 200,000 clones, approximately 92% seen once. Sequencing was carried out using blood. The receptors shown here come from a woman aged 40 to 50 in good health.

V gene TRBV19 combines with J gene TRBJ2-3, with D tentatively TRBD1 (6 bases). CDR1 is LNHDA, CDR2 SQIVND, per germline (reference sequence). Deletions cut 5 bases from V and 3 bases from J, with 9 bases between. There are 13 residues in the CDR3. The CDR3 region is CASSEQGTDTQYF. The CDR3, as DNA: TGTGCCAGTAGTGAACAGGGTACAGATACGCAGTATTTT.

The chain joins TRBV11-2 to TRBJ1-4; D uncertain. This CDR3 comprises 13 residues. V shed 5 bases and J shed 5 bases, with 9 bases lying between them. Germline CDR1 reads SGHAT; CDR2 reads FQNNGV. The chain's CDR3 is CASSRAHNEKLFF. The CDR3 nucleotides read TGTGCCAGCAGCCGGGCCCACAATGAAAAACTGTTTTTT.

The sample holds one count of this clone. The J gene is TRBJ1-2, the V gene TRBV5-1; TRBD1 is a possible D gene (5 bases). CDR3 length: 14 amino acids. CDR1 SGHRS and CDR2 YFSETQ come from the germline V gene. Trimming pared 0 bases from V and 7 bases from J, leaving 13 bases between. The CDR3 bases are TGCGCCAGCAGCTTGGGCGCAGGGAGGGCTGGCTACACCTTC. This encodes CASSLGAGRAGYTF.

This chain joins TRBV24-1 and TRBJ2-7; 7 nucleotides match TRBD1. Germline V gives CDR1 KGHDR, CDR2 SFDVKD. The V and J ends lost 10 bases and 6 bases, in that order; junction bases with no gene match: 11. The CDR3 covers 13 residues. The CDR3 sequence is CATTSQGILEQYF. In DNA form, the CDR3 reads TGTGCCACGACTTCACAGGGGATCCTCGAGCAGTACTTC.

V is TRBV5-1 and J is TRBJ1-2; D is possibly TRBD1 (6 bases). The CDR3 consists of 13 residues. Germline assignment: CDR1 SGHRS and CDR2 YFSETQ. V was trimmed by 5 bases and J by 12 bases, leaving 20 bases between them. The CDR3 DNA is TGCGCCAGCAGACTTGATGGGGGGCTCGGAAACACCTTC. This encodes CASRLDGGLGNTF.

This chain connects TRBV27 to TRBJ1-6; tentatively, D is TRBD1 (5 bases). Looked up from germline, CDR1 is MNHEY and CDR2 is SMNVEV (reference sequence). This CDR3 region has 15 residues. Deletions cut 8 bases from V and 0 bases from J, with 11 bases between. CDR3 DNA: TGTGCCAGCCGCGGACAAACCTCCTATAATTCACCCCTCCACTTT. Translated: CASRGQTSYNSPLHF.

The CDR3 DNA sequence: TGCAGCGTTGGTGACAGGGAGAGAGGCTACACCTTC. Its protein is CSVGDRERGYTF. This chain links TRBV29-1 with TRBJ1-2; TRBD1 aligns across 7 bases. With 4 bases clipped from V and 8 bases from J, the junction kept 7 bases outside the gene matches. Per germline, CDR1 SQVTM and CDR2 ANQGSEA. The length of the CDR3 is 12 residues. The full variable domain, rest sourced from reference TRBV29-1 and TRBJ1-2, is SAVISQKPSRDICQRGTSLTIQCQVDSQVTMMFWYRQQPGQSLTLIATANQGSEATYESGFVIDKFPISRPNLTFSTLTVSNMSPEDSSIYLCSVGDRERGYTFGSGTRLTVV.

The rearrangement uses TRBV3-1 (or the pseudogene TRBV3-2) and TRBJ2-1; D is unresolved. The CDR3 totals 13 residues. V lost 8 bases and J 0 bases, leaving 8 bases between the germline ends. Germline V lookup: CDR1 LGHDT, CDR2 YNNKEL (reference sequence). The CDR3 bases are TGTGCCAGCGGGAAGGACTCCTACAATGAGCAGTTCTTC. Translating gives CASGKDSYNEQFF.

The V call is TRBV7-3, the J call TRBJ2-6; the D gene could be TRBD1 or TRBD2 (6 bases each). Deletions cut 0 bases from V and 4 bases from J, with 10 bases between. Germline assignment: CDR1 SGHTA and CDR2 FQGTGA. The CDR3 spans 16 residues. The CDR3, as DNA: TGTGCCAGCAGCTTAACAGGGGGGCTGGGGGCCAACGTCCTGACTTTC. This translates into CASSLTGGLGANVLTF.